One and the same sample provided the 30 T cell receptor beta chains below, sequenced in a study of blood T cells in healthy people across ages. The authors ran a second PCR of about 7 to 11 cycles using a sample-barcoded 5' primer and a J-beta primer mix. In TCRdb, the 5' RACE reads were re-called with MiXCR into one record per CDR3 protein. This table holds some 1,500,000 distinct CDR3 sequences, less than 45% found once. What was sequenced was blood. Every receptor here comes from a woman aged 18-30 years in good health.

The rearrangement links TRBV4-3 to TRBJ2-2; D not certain. V was pared by 0 bases and J by 4 bases, with 9 bases between. The CDR3 totals 15 residues. Germline V gene sequence: CDR1 LGHNA, CDR2 YSLEER. CDR3 amino acids: CASSQDFVSTGELFF. The CDR3 coding sequence is TGCGCCAGCAGCCAAGATTTTGTGAGCACCGGGGAGCTGTTTTTT.

This rearrangement joins TRBV12-3 or TRBV12-4 to TRBJ1-6; D is possibly TRBD1 (5 bases). V was shortened by 3 bases and J by 10 bases, with 10 bases between the two germline ends. The CDR3 has 13 residues. The CDR3 DNA sequence: TGTGCCAGCAGTTTGCAGGGAGCGTCACCCCTCCACTTT. Translating gives CASSLQGASPLHF.

The chain combines TRBV6-5 with TRBJ1-2; D is perhaps TRBD1 (5 bases). The germline CDR1 and CDR2 sequences are MNHEY and SVGAGI. The CDR3 sequence is 17 residues long. Trimming stripped 2 bases from V and 0 bases from J, with 16 bases between. CDR3 coding DNA: TGTGCCAGCAGTTACAACGCTGGGGGGATCCCTAACTATGGCTACACCTTC. Protein product: CASSYNAGGIPNYGYTF.

The rearrangement links TRBV20-1 to TRBJ2-1, with D hard to call. The CDR3 spans 14 residues. The ends were cut back, 0 bases at V and 2 bases at J, with 8 bases in the middle. Germline V gene data show CDR1 as DFQATT and CDR2 as SNEGSKA (reference sequence). The CDR3 loop is CSARDVLTYNEQFF. For the CDR3, the DNA is TGCAGTGCTAGAGATGTACTCACCTACAATGAGCAGTTCTTC.

The chain uses TRBV20-1 and TRBJ2-3; a weak D match, TRBD2 (5 bases). Looked up from germline, CDR1 is DFQATT and CDR2 is SNEGSKA (reference sequence). The CDR3 length is 16 residues. V was shortened by 0 bases and J by 1 base, with 14 bases between the two germline ends. CDR3 DNA sequence: TGCAGTGCTAGAGACCCGGACTGTGGGGGCACAGATACGCAGTATTTT. The encoded protein is CSARDPDCGGTDTQYF.

For this clonotype: This may arise from a read error, as a much more abundant clone is one base away. The chain employs TRBV7-2 and TRBJ2-5; D is ambiguous. Germline CDR1 is SGHTA and CDR2 is FQGNSA. This CDR3 has 14 amino acids. The CDR3 region is CASSLVSSQGTQYF. CDR3 bases: TGTGCCAGCAGCTTAGTGTCCAGCCAAGGGACCCAGTACTTC.

The chain employs TRBV29-1 and TRBJ1-1, with D perhaps TRBD1 (5 bases). Trimming pared 3 bases from V and 0 bases from J, leaving 8 bases between. Germline V gives CDR1 SQVTM, CDR2 ANQGSEA. This CDR3 contains 13 residues. CDR3 region: CSVEGTVNTEAFF. The CDR3 DNA follows: TGCAGCGTTGAGGGGACGGTGAACACTGAAGCTTTCTTT. The full variable domain, with the rest looked up from reference TRBV29-1 and TRBJ1-1, is SAVISQKPSRDICQRGTSLTIQCQVDSQVTMMFWYRQQPGQSLTLIATANQGSEATYESGFVIDKFPISRPNLTFSTLTVSNMSPEDSSIYLCSVEGTVNTEAFFGQGTRLTVV.

This clonotype showed up just a few times. CDR3 amino acids: CASSYGQRDEQFF. CDR3 bases: TGCGCCAGCAGTTACGGACAGCGCGATGAGCAGTTCTTC. The V call is TRBV5-1, the J call TRBJ2-1, with D maybe TRBD1 (6 bases). Trimming stripped 5 bases from V and 8 bases from J, with 14 bases between. CDR1 and CDR2 (germline): SGHRS, YFSETQ. The length of the CDR3 is 13 residues.

This clonotype was recorded a few times. The chain is built from TRBV20-1 and TRBJ2-2, with D possibly matching TRBD2 (6 bases). V was shortened by 0 bases and J by 0 bases, with 14 bases between the two germline ends. The CDR3 covers 17 residues. Germline V gene lookup returns CDR1 DFQATT and CDR2 SNEGSKA (reference sequence). The CDR3 bases are TGCAGTGCTAGAGATCGAAGGCGGGGTACGAACACCGGGGAGCTGTTTTTT. It specifies CSARDRRRGTNTGELFF.

This rearrangement joins TRBV29-1 to TRBJ1-1; D not certain. This CDR3 contains 12 residues. The V end lost 6 bases, the J end lost 7 bases, and 15 bases lay between the germline ends. Germline lookup yields CDR1 SQVTM and CDR2 ANQGSEA. CDR3 sequence reads: CSVSLLGVEAFF. The CDR3 coding sequence is TGCAGCGTATCCCTTTTAGGAGTTGAAGCTTTCTTT.

The chain recombines TRBV29-1 with TRBJ2-2; D is perhaps TRBD1 (6 bases). Trimming removed 6 bases from V and 5 bases from J, with 19 bases in between. The CDR3 is 15 amino acids. Per germline, CDR1 SQVTM and CDR2 ANQGSEA. CDR3 protein: CSVVGPRGQTGELFF. The CDR3, as DNA: TGCAGCGTCGTAGGACCCAGGGGTCAGACCGGGGAGCTGTTTTTT.

This clonotype was counted between two and nine times. An end of the junction differs from the germline gene, which may be a read error. The chain couples TRBV4-3 to TRBJ2-6; maybe TRBD1 (6 bases). This CDR3 has 18 amino acids. Germline V lookup: CDR1 LGHNA, CDR2 YSLEER. CDR3 amino acids: CPSSPWDKMYSGANVLTF. The CDR3 bases are TGCCCCAGCAGCCCCTGGGACAAAATGTATTCTGGGGCCAACGTCCTGACTTTC.

In this sample, this clonotype turned up a few times. The chain combines TRBV5-1 with TRBJ2-3, with D perhaps matching TRBD2 (6 bases). CDR3 length: 16 amino acids. CDR1 and CDR2 (germline): SGHRS, YFSETQ. Trimming stripped 4 bases from V and 2 bases from J, with 17 bases between. DNA of the CDR3: TGCGCCAGCAGCCCCCTTACGGGGGTGTCCACAGATACGCAGTATTTT. This encodes CASSPLTGVSTDTQYF. The full variable domain, in which reference TRBV5-1 and TRBJ2-3 provide the parts outside the CDR3, is KAGVTQTPRYLIKTRGQQVTLSCSPISGHRSVSWYQQTPGQGLQFLFEYFSETQRNKGNFPGRFSGRQFSNSRSEMNVSTLELGDSALYLCASSPLTGVSTDTQYFGPGTRLTVL.

This clonotype appeared a few times. One junction end does not reproduce the germline sequence, and a read error may be involved. The gene calls are TRBV7-7 and TRBJ2-1; 11 bases align to TRBD1. CDR1 and CDR2 from the germline V gene are SSHAT and FNYEAQ (reference sequence). CDR3 size: 15 residues. The CDR3 nucleotides are TGTGCTAGCAGCTTCGGACAGGGGGCACACAATGAGCAGTTCTTC. Its translation: CASSFGQGAHNEQFF.

V usage is TRBV7-2 and J usage is TRBJ2-7; D tentatively reads TRBD1 or TRBD2 (5 bases each). The CDR3 consists of 15 residues. CDR1 and CDR2 from the germline V gene are SGHTA and FQGNSA. The V gene lost 2 bases and the J gene lost 3 bases, with 14 bases spanning the gap. CDR3 nucleotides: TGTGCCAGCAGCTTAAGTTCCACAGGAGGCTACGAGCAGTACTTC. As protein: CASSLSSTGGYEQYF.

V and J are TRBV12-3 or TRBV12-4 and TRBJ2-7; 9 nucleotides line up with TRBD1. Trimming removed 3 bases from V and 6 bases from J; junction bases left unmatched: 6. The CDR3 contains 14 residues. The chain's CDR3 is CASSLGQGPVEQYF. DNA for the CDR3: TGTGCCAGCAGTTTGGGACAGGGTCCCGTCGAGCAGTACTTC.

V gene TRBV7-9 combines with J gene TRBJ1-2; D possibly corresponds to TRBD1 (5 bases). CDR1 is SEHNR and CDR2 is FQNEAQ in the germline V gene (reference sequence). V was shortened by 1 base and J by 3 bases, with 12 bases between the two germline ends. The CDR3 sequence is 15 residues long. CDR3 DNA: TGTGCCAGCAGCTTAGTCGACAGTGGCGACTATGGCTACACCTTC. Protein sequence: CASSLVDSGDYGYTF.

The count of this clonotype is one. The chain carries TRBV5-1 and TRBJ2-1; the match to TRBD2 covers 8 bases. Germline V gene lookup returns CDR1 SGHRS and CDR2 YFSETQ. The CDR3 loop spans 14 amino acids. The junction had 10 bases not matched to a gene; V was cut back by 6 bases and J by 8 bases. The CDR3 DNA reads TGCGCCAGCATGTGGACGGGGGGGCTCGATGAGCAGTTCTTC. It translates to CASMWTGGLDEQFF.

This clonotype was seen a few times. The chain employs TRBV7-2 and TRBJ2-7, with D hard to call. Germline-derived CDR1 and CDR2 are SGHTA and FQGNSA. Trimming removed 1 base at V and 2 bases at J, with 12 bases between. This CDR3 is 15 amino acids long. CDR3 sequence: CASSLDARLAYEQYF. The CDR3 DNA reads as TGTGCCAGCAGCTTAGACGCCAGGTTAGCCTACGAGCAGTACTTC.

This clonotype has at least ten counts. This rearrangement joins TRBV11-2 to TRBJ2-3; 8 bases match TRBD2. The V gene end was trimmed by 7 bases and the J gene end by 3 bases; junction bases not matched to a gene: 12. CDR1 and CDR2 (germline): SGHAT, FQNNGV. This CDR3 comprises 16 residues. In DNA form, the CDR3 reads TGTGCCAGCACCGGTTGGAGCGGGGGAACAACAGATACGCAGTATTTT. The encoded protein is CASTGWSGGTTDTQYF.

Turning to this clonotype: The junction departs from germline at one end; a sequencing error may be responsible. The chain employs TRBV7-7 and TRBJ2-7; no reliable D call. The J call is uncertain, as TRBJ2-5 better fits the DNA end. CDR1 and CDR2 from the germline V gene are SSHAT and FNYEAQ (reference sequence). CDR3 length equals 15 residues. For the CDR3, the DNA is TGTGCTAGCAGCTCTAGGGCCGACACCAGGGAGACCCAGTACTTC. This gives the protein CASSSRADTRETQYF.

The chain combines TRBV20-1 with TRBJ2-5; D might be TRBD1 (6 bases). In germline, CDR1 is DFQATT, CDR2 SNEGSKA (reference sequence). With 0 bases removed from V and 4 bases from J, the gap between germline ends came to 15 bases. This CDR3 has 15 amino acids. CDR3 nucleotide sequence: TGCAGTGCTAGAGATCAGTCAACAGGGTCAGAGACCCAGTACTTC. Protein product: CSARDQSTGSETQYF.

In this sample, this clonotype turned up once. An end of the junction differs from the germline gene, which may be a read error. The chain recombines TRBV30 with TRBJ1-2; D unresolved. CDR1 and CDR2 from the germline V gene are GTSNPN and SVGIG (reference sequence). This CDR3 is 14 amino acids long. In nucleotides, the CDR3 is TGTGCCTGGAGTGTTGGGGTTTTTGCCAGTGGCTACGCCTTC. Residues: CAWSVGVFASGYAF.

This clonotype was seen more than once but under ten times. V and J are TRBV5-1 and TRBJ2-6; tentatively, D is TRBD1 (5 bases). This CDR3 is 15 amino acids long. V was shortened by 4 bases and J by 0 bases, with 8 bases between the two germline ends. Looked up from germline, CDR1 is SGHRS and CDR2 is YFSETQ. In DNA, the CDR3 is TGCGCCAGCAGCCAACAGGACTCTGGGGCCAACGTCCTGACTTTC. Amino acids: CASSQQDSGANVLTF.

This clonotype was seen repeatedly, ten times or more. The chain carries TRBV4-1 and TRBJ2-5; 8 bases are a match to TRBD1. The CDR3 runs to 14 residues. V was clipped by 2 bases and J by 5 bases; unmatched bases: 4. Germline lookup yields CDR1 MGHRA and CDR2 YSYEKL. CDR3 region: CASSQTGGLETQYF. The CDR3 DNA reads TGCGCCAGCAGCCAAACAGGGGGTCTGGAGACCCAGTACTTC.

This sequence joins TRBV20-1 and TRBJ2-4; D gene unclear. The J call may be wrong; the DNA end is better matched by TRBJ2-7. Germline values: CDR1 DFQATT, CDR2 SNEGSKA (reference sequence). The CDR3 runs 12 residues. The CDR3 protein is CSAIRGAYEQYF. The CDR3 bases are TGCAGTGCTATAAGAGGAGCCTACGAGCAGTACTTC.

The chain is built from TRBV24-1 and TRBJ2-1; tentative D call: TRBD1 (5 bases). This CDR3 contains 14 residues. With 2 bases removed from V and 4 bases from J, the gap between germline ends came to 8 bases. The germline CDR1 and CDR2 sequences are KGHDR and SFDVKD. The CDR3 bases are TGTGCCACCAGTGATTGGAGACAGTACAATGAGCAGTTCTTC. This translates into CATSDWRQYNEQFF.

This clonotype was seen at least ten times. This sequence joins TRBV27 and TRBJ2-1; TRBD2 matches at 15 bases. This CDR3 is built from 14 residues. Looked up from germline, CDR1 is MNHEY and CDR2 is SMNVEV (reference sequence). Germline trimming cut 6 bases from V and 9 bases from J; bases unmatched to any gene: 3. DNA for the CDR3: TGTGCCAGCAGCCCGGGACTAGCGGGAGGTGAGCAGTTCTTC. It codes for CASSPGLAGGEQFF.

The gene calls are TRBV4-3 and TRBJ1-2; a weak D match, TRBD1 (6 bases). Per germline, CDR1 LGHNA and CDR2 YSLEER. The V gene lost 2 bases and the J gene lost 4 bases, with 20 bases spanning the gap. CDR3 size: 17 residues. The chain's CDR3 is CASSQFVSRTDVYGYTF. The CDR3 coding sequence is TGCGCCAGCAGCCAATTCGTCTCTAGGACAGACGTCTATGGCTACACCTTC.

The chain carries TRBV7-9 and TRBJ2-1; 7 bases fit TRBD2. Germline CDR1 and CDR2: SEHNR and FQNEAQ (reference sequence). The CDR3 extends over 15 amino acids. With V trimmed by 1 base and J by 7 bases, 7 bases remained unmatched. The CDR3 spells CASSLVEAGTNEQFF. DNA for the CDR3: TGTGCCAGCAGCTTAGTCGAAGCGGGGACGAATGAGCAGTTCTTC.